This T cell receptor beta chain was documented in a study of T cell repertoires in cytomegalovirus infection. Study results and caveats: Carriers of CMV and the relevant HLA type were discriminated by public TCR beta frequency. In two of eight donors, the top clonotype was HLA-C-restricted CMV-specific.

TCRdb used MiXCR to reprocess the reads, holding one entry per CDR3 protein. Of some 150,000 distinct CDR3 sequences in the sample, 5.5% to 7% are singletons; the top ten hold roughly 17%. Many counts were recorded for this clonotype. Its antigen is currently unknown. Trimming took off 5 bases at V and 3 bases at J, with 16 bases between the two ends. The germline CDR1 and CDR2 sequences are SGHTA and FQGNSA. The length of the CDR3 is 16 residues. This receptor was identified in a human donor in good health (CMV status not recorded). Some clones in this sample may be carry-over from other donors' samples. Sequences were obtained from PBMCs. The J gene is TRBJ2-2, the V gene TRBV7-2; D perhaps matches TRBD2 (5 bases). CDR3 in amino acids: CASSPQVARDTGELFF. The CDR3 nucleotides are TGTGCCAGCAGCCCCCAGGTCGCGCGGGACACCGGGGAGCTGTTTTTT. Complete variable domain (other parts from reference TRBV7-2 and TRBJ2-2): GAGVSQSPSNKVTEKGKDVELRCDPISGHTALYWYRQSLGQGLEFLIYFQGNSAPDKSGLPSDRFSAERTGGSVSTLTIQRTQQEDSAVYLCASSPQVARDTGELFFGEGSRLTVL.